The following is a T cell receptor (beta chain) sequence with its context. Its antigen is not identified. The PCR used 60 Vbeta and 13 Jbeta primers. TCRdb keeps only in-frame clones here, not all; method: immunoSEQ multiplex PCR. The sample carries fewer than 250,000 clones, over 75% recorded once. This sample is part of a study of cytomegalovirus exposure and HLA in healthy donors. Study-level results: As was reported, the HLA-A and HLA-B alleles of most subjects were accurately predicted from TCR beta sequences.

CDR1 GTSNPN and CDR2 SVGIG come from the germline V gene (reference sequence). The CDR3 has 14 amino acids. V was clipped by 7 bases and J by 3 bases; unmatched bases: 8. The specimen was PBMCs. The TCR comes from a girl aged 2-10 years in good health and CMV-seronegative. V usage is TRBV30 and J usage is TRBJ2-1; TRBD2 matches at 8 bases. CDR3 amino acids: CASASGSNYNEQFF. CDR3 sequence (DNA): TGTGCCTCCGCTAGCGGGTCCAACTACAATGAGCAGTTCTTC.